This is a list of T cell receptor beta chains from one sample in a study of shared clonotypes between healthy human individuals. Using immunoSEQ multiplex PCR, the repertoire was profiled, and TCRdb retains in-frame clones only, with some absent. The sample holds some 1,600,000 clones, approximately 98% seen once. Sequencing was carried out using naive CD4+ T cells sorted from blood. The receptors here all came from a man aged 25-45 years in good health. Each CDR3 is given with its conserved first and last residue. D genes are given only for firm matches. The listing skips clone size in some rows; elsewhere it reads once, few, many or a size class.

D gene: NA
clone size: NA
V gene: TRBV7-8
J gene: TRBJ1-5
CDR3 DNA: TGTGCCAGCAGCCCCGTCCGGGGGAGCAATCAGCCCCAGCATTTT
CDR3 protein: CASSPVRGSNQPQHF

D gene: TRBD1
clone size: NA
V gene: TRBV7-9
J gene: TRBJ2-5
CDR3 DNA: TGTGCCAGCAGCAAGGGGACAGGAGAAGAGACCCAGTACTTC
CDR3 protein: CASSKGTGEETQYF

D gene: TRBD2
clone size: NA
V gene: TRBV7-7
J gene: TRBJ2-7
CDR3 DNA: TGTGCCAGCAGCCACGGGAGAAAAAAGGAGCGGGAGTACGAGCAGTACTTC
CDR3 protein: CASSHGRKKEREYEQYF

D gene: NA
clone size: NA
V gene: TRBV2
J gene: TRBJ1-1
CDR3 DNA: TGTGCCTTCCCTCATGAAGCTTTCTTT
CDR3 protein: CAFPHEAFF

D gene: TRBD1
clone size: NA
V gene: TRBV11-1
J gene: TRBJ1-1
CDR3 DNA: TGTGCCAGCAGCTTAGATCCCAGGGACAGTAGGCGCGGTGAAGCTTTCTTT
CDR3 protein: CASSLDPRDSRRGEAFF

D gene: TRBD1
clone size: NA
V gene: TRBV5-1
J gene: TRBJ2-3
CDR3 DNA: TGCGCCAGCAGCAGGGAACAGGGGCCCGTCAGGTATTTT
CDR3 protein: CASSREQGPVRYF

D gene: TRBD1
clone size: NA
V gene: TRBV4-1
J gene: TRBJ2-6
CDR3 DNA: TGCGCCAGCAGCCCACCTGGGGGACAGGGAAGCTCTGGGGCCAACGTCCTGACTTTC
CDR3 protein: CASSPPGGQGSSGANVLTF

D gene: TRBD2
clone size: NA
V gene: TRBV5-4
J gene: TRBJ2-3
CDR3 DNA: TGTGCCAGCAGCGGCCTTAGCGGTAGCGGGGGAGATACGCAGTATTTT
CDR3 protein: CASSGLSGSGGDTQYF

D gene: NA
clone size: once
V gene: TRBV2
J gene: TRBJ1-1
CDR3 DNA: TGTGCCAGCATGGACTTGAACACTGAAGCTTTCTTT
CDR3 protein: CASMDLNTEAFF

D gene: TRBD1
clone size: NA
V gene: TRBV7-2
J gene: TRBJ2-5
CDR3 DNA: TGTGCCAGCAGCTTAGCGCGCGGCAGGGGGCTTGGAGGAGAGACCCAGTACTTC
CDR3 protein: CASSLARGRGLGGETQYF

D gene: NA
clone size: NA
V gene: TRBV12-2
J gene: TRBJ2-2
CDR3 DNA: TGTGCAAGTCGCTTAGCCCGTAGACAGGGGGCCGGGGAGCTGTTTTTT
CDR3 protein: CASRLARRQGAGELFF

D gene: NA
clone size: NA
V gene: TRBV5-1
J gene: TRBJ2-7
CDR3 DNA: TGCGCCAGCAGCTTGGGGGACAACACCTACGAGCAGTACTTC
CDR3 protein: CASSLGDNTYEQYF

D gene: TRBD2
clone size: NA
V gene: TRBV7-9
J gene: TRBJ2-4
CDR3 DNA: TGTGCCAGCAGTTACGGGGGGAACATTCAGTACTTC
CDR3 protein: CASSYGGNIQYF

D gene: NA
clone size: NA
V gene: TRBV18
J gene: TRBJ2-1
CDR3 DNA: TGTGCCAGCTCACCACAGGGGGGACCCTACAATGAGCAGTTCTTC
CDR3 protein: CASSPQGGPYNEQFF

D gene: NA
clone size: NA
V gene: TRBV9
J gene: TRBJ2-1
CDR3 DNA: TGTGCCAGCAGCGTAGCGGGCCCCGCAAATGAGCAGTTCTTC
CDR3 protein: CASSVAGPANEQFF

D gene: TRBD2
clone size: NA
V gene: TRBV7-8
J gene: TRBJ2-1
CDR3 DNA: TGTGCCAGCAGCCTAGGACGACGGACTAGCGGGACCCCGAGCTCCTACAATGAGCAGTTCTTC
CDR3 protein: CASSLGRRTSGTPSSYNEQFF

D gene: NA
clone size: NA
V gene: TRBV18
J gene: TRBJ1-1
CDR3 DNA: TGTGCCAGCTCACCTAATATCGGGGGCGGCACTGAAGCTTTCTTT
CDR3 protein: CASSPNIGGGTEAFF

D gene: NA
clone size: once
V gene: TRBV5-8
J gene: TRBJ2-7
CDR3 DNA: TGTGCCAGCAGCTCCGGGATAACTTACGAGCAGTACTTC
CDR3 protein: CASSSGITYEQYF

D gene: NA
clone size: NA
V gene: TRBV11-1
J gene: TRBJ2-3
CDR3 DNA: TGTGCCAGCAGCTTCATCGCTAGCGCTAGCACAGATACGCAGTATTTT
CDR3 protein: CASSFIASASTDTQYF

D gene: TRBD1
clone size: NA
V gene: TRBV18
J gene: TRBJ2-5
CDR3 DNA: TGTGCCAGCTCACCACGCCAACAGGGGACAGGGTCAATTACCCTGTACTTC
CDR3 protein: CASSPRQQGTGSITLYF

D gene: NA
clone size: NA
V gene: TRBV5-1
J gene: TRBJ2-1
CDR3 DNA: TGCGCCAGCAGCTTGTTAGGGAGGAATGAGCAGTTCTTC
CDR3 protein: CASSLLGRNEQFF

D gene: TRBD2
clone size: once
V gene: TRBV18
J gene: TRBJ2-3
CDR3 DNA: TGTGCCAGCTCACCACTTACCGGTCGCGGGAGAGTGACAGATACGCAGTATTTT
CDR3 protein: CASSPLTGRGRVTDTQYF

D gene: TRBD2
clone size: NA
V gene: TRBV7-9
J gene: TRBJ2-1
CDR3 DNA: TGTGCCAGCAGCTTTTTAGCGGGAGGGCCCACCTACAATGAGCAGTTCTTC
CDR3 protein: CASSFLAGGPTYNEQFF